The 11 T cell receptor beta chains listed next were all sequenced from one sample in a study of cytotoxic CD8 clonotypes in ibrutinib-treated CLL. Only in-frame clones appear in the TCRdb table, and some are missing; sequencing was by immunoSEQ multiplex PCR. The sample includes some 70,000 clones, 90% seen only once; the top ten take approximately 3%. This specimen consisted of PBMCs, obtained after 12 months of ibrutinib treatment. These receptors all stem from a human donor with chronic lymphocytic leukemia.

CDR3 residues: CASSEQEYLYGYTF. Here the CDR3 DNA reads TGTGCCAGCAGTGAGCAGGAATATCTCTATGGCTACACCTTC. The chain combines TRBV2 with TRBJ1-2, with D hard to call. CDR3 length: 14 amino acids. Germline-derived CDR1 and CDR2 are SNHLY and FYNNEI. V was cut by 3 bases and J by 4 bases, with 12 bases left in between.

The chain combines TRBV29-1 with TRBJ1-1; D unclear. The CDR3 is made up of 15 amino acids. Per the germline V gene, CDR1 is SQVTM and CDR2 is ANQGSEA. Trimming removed 0 bases at V and 2 bases at J, with 13 bases between. CDR3 sequence reads: CSVEDLAGVNTEAFF. The CDR3 bases are TGCAGCGTTGAAGATCTTGCAGGAGTCAACACTGAAGCTTTCTTT.

The chain combines TRBV29-1 with TRBJ1-4; D may be TRBD1 (5 bases). From germline, CDR1 is SQVTM and CDR2 ANQGSEA. CDR3 size: 15 residues. Deletions cut 5 bases from V and 10 bases from J, with 23 bases between. This CDR3 reads CSVTLTGTTLGKLFF. The CDR3 DNA follows: TGCAGCGTTACGCTAACCGGGACCACCCTGGGAAAACTGTTTTTT.

The chain links TRBV19 to TRBJ2-2; 7 bases line up with TRBD1. This CDR3 comprises 18 residues. The trim removed 8 bases at V and 0 bases at J, leaving 15 bases unmatched. Germline V gene sequence: CDR1 LNHDA, CDR2 SQIVND (reference sequence). CDR3 sequence: CASLARRRQGSNTGELFF. The DNA of the CDR3 is TGTGCCAGTCTGGCGCGTCGGCGACAGGGTTCGAACACCGGGGAGCTGTTTTTT.

This chain links TRBV7-9 with TRBJ2-5, with 11 bases identical to TRBD1. The CDR3 has 14 residues. From germline, CDR1 is SEHNR and CDR2 FQNEAQ (reference sequence). The ends lost 3 bases at V and 5 bases at J; junction bases unmatched: 2. The CDR3 sequence is CASSFGTGGETQYF. The CDR3 DNA sequence: TGTGCCAGCAGCTTTGGGACAGGGGGGGAGACCCAGTACTTC.

This chain links TRBV4-1 with TRBJ2-7; perhaps TRBD1 as D (7 bases). CDR1 and CDR2 from the germline V gene are MGHRA and YSYEKL. V dropped 6 bases and J dropped 7 bases, with 22 bases sitting between them. The CDR3 extends over 15 amino acids. CDR3 protein: CASSFAGQRFGEQYF. DNA for the CDR3: TGCGCCAGCAGTTTCGCGGGACAGCGCTTTGGGGAGCAGTACTTC.

CDR3 DNA sequence: TGTGCCAGTCGACATCTCGAGGGACTGGCCAACTATGGCTACACCTTC. This sequence encodes CASRHLEGLANYGYTF. V gene TRBV19 combines with J gene TRBJ1-2; the D gene is possibly TRBD1 (5 bases). CDR1 is LNHDA, CDR2 SQIVND, per germline (reference sequence). The CDR3 spans 16 residues. With 8 bases removed from V and 2 bases from J, the gap between germline ends came to 21 bases.

The V gene is TRBV7-6, the J gene TRBJ2-7; a weak D match, TRBD1 (6 bases). This CDR3 contains 16 residues. V was shortened by 1 base and J by 5 bases, with 18 bases between the two germline ends. Germline loops: CDR1 SGHVS, CDR2 FNYEAQ. CDR3 nucleotide sequence: TGTGCCAGCAGCTTAGAGTATGCGGGCAGGGGAGACGAGCAGTACTTC. It translates to CASSLEYAGRGDEQYF.

The V call is TRBV5-4, the J call TRBJ2-2; D is perhaps TRBD1 (5 bases). CDR3 length: 16 amino acids. Germline V gene data show CDR1 as SGHNT and CDR2 as YYREEE (reference sequence). Trimming took off 4 bases at V and 3 bases at J, with 16 bases between the two ends. The CDR3 here is CASSPGGRVYTGELFF. The DNA of the CDR3 is TGTGCCAGCAGCCCCGGCGGCAGGGTCTACACCGGGGAGCTGTTTTTT.

The rearrangement uses TRBV13 and TRBJ2-1, with 13 bases aligning to TRBD2. This CDR3 is 16 amino acids long. CDR1 is PRHDT, CDR2 FYEKMQ, per germline (reference sequence). V shed 5 bases, J shed 7 bases, and the junction held 8 bases outside the gene matches. CDR3 bases: TGTGCCAGCAGCGTCTCGACTAGCGGGAGGCGTAATGAGCAGTTCTTC. It specifies CASSVSTSGRRNEQFF.

The chain couples TRBV20-1 to TRBJ2-7, with no clear D. The CDR3 has 10 residues. Germline V gene sequence: CDR1 DFQATT, CDR2 SNEGSKA (reference sequence). V dropped 6 bases and J dropped 3 bases, with 6 bases sitting between them. CDR3 DNA: TGCAGTGCGGAGAACTACGAGCAGTACTTC. It encodes CSAENYEQYF.